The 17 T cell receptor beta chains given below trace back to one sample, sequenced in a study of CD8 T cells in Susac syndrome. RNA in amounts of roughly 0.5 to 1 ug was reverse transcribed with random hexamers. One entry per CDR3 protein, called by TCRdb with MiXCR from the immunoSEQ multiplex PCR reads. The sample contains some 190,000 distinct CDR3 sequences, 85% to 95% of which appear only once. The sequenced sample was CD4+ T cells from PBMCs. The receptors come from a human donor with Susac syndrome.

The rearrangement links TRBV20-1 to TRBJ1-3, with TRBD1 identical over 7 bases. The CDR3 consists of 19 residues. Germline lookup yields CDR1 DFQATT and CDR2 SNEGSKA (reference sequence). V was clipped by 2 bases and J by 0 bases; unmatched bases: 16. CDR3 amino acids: CSARKMRGTAFSSGNTIYF. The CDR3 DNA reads TGCAGTGCTAGAAAGATGCGCGGGACAGCTTTTTCCTCTGGAAACACCATATATTTT.

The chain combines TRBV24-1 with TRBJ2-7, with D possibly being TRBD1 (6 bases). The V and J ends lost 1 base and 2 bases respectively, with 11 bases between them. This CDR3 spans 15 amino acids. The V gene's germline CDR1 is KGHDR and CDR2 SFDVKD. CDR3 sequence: CATSDFRAGAYEQYF. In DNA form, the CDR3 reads TGTGCCACCAGTGATTTTCGGGCAGGGGCCTACGAGCAGTACTTC.

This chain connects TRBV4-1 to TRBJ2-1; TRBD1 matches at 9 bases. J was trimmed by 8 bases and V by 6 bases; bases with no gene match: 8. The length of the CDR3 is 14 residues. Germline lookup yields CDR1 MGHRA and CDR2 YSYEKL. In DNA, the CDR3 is TGCGCCAGCAGGACCGGGACAGGGATCGATGAGCAGTTCTTC. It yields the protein CASRTGTGIDEQFF.

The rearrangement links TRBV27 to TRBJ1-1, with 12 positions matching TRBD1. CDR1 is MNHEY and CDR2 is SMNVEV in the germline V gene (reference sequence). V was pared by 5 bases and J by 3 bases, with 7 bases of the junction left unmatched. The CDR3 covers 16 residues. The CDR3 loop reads CASSRDRGRRDTEAFF. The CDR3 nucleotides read TGTGCCAGCAGTAGGGACAGGGGGCGCAGGGACACTGAAGCTTTCTTT.

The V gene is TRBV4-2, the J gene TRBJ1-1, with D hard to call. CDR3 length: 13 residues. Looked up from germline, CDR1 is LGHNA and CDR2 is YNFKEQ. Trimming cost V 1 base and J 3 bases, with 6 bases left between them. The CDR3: CASSQGRDTEAFF. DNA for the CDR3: TGTGCCAGCAGCCAAGGGCGGGACACTGAAGCTTTCTTT.

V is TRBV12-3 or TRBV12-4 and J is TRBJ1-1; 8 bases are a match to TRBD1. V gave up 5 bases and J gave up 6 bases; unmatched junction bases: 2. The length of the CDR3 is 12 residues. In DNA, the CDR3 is TGTGCCAGCAGTGCGGACAGGGCTGAAGCTTTCTTT. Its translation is CASSADRAEAFF.

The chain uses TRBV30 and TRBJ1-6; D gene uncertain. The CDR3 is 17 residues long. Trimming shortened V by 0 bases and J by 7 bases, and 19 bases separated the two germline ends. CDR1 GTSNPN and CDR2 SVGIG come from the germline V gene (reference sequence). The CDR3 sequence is CAWSVLAAAGNNSPLHF. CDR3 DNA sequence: TGTGCCTGGAGTGTACTCGCGGCCGCGGGGAACAATTCACCCCTCCACTTT.

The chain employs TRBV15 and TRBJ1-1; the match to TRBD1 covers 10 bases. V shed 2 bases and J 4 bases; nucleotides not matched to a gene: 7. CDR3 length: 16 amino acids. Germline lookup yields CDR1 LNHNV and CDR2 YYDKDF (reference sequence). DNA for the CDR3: TGTGCCACCAGCAGACCACGACAGGGGGCGAGCACTGAAGCTTTCTTT. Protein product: CATSRPRQGASTEAFF.

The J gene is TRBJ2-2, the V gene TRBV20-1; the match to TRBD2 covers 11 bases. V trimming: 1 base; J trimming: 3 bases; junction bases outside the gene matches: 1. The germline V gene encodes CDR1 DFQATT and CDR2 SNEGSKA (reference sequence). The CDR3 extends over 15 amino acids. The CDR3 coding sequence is TGCAGTGCTAGAGGGACTAGCGGGTACACCGGGGAGCTGTTTTTT. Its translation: CSARGTSGYTGELFF.

The CDR3 DNA reads TGCGCCAGTGCAGTCCAAGAGACCCAGTACTTC. This translates into CASAVQETQYF. The chain uses TRBV5-1 and TRBJ2-5, with unresolved D. V lost 8 bases to trimming and J lost 1 base, with 6 bases between them. The CDR3 has 11 residues. Per germline, CDR1 SGHRS and CDR2 YFSETQ.

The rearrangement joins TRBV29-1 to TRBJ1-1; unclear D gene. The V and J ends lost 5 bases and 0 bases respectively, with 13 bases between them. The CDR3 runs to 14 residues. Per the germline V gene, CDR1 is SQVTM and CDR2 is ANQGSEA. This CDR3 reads CSVRERTMNTEAFF. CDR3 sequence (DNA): TGCAGCGTTCGGGAGAGAACCATGAACACTGAAGCTTTCTTT.

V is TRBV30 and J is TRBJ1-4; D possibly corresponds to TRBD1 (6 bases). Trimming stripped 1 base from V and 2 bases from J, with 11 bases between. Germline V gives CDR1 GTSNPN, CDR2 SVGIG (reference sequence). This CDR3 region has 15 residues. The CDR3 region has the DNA TGTGCCTGGAGTGCTACAGGGTGGACTAATGAAAAACTGTTTTTT. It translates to CAWSATGWTNEKLFF.

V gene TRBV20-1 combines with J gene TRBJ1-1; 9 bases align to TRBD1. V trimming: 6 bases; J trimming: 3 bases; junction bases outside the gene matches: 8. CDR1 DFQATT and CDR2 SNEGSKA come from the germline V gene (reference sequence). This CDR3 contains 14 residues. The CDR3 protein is CSAAGTGLYTEAFF. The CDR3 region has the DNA TGCAGTGCCGCCGGGACAGGGTTGTACACTGAAGCTTTCTTT.

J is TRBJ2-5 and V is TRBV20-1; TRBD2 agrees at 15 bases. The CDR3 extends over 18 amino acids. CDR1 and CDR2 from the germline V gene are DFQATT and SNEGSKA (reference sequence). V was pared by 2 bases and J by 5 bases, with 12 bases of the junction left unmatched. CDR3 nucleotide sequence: TGCAGTGCTAGACCGTCGTGGACTAGCGGGGGGGCCGGGGAGACCCAGTACTTC. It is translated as CSARPSWTSGGAGETQYF.

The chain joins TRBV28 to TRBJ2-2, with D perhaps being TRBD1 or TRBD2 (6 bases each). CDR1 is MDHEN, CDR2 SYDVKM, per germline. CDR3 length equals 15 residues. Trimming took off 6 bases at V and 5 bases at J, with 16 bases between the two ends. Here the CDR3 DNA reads TGTGCCAGCAGCCCTCCCACAGGGAGGACCGGGGAGCTGTTTTTT. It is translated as CASSPPTGRTGELFF.

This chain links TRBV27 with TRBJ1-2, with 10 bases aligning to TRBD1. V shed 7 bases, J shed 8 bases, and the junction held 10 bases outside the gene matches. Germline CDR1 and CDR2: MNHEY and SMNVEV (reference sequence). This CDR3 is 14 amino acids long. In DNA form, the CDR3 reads TGTGCCAGCAAAAATACCGGGACAGGGGTAGGCTACACCTTC. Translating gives CASKNTGTGVGYTF.

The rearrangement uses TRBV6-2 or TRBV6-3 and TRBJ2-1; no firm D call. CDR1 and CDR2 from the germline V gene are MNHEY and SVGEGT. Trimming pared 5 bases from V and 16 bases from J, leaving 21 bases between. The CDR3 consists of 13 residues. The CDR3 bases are TGTGCCAGCAGTCGCCAGACCCCGGGCCGAGTATTCTTC. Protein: CASSRQTPGRVFF.